The rows below give T cell receptor beta chains drawn from one sample of a study of OX40 agonist ivuxolimab in advanced cancers. The data were produced by immunoSEQ multiplex PCR, yet TCRdb's version contains in-frame clones alone and is incomplete. The repertoire holds roughly 75,000 clones, with roughly 91% as singletons. The source was CD4+ or CD8+ T cells sorted from blood, collected in a trial of the OX40 agonist ivuxolimab. Receptors were obtained from an adult with an advanced solid tumor such as melanoma, head and neck, liver or kidney cancer. The CDR3 runs from the conserved cysteine through the conserved F or W. D genes are given only for firm matches. Rows give clone size only sometimes, using once, few, many, or a class for an expanded clone.

d_call: -
clone_size: -
j_call: TRBJ1-2
v_call: TRBV14
cdr3_aa: CASSQVVNYGYTF
cdr3_nt: TGTGCCAGCAGCCAAGTCGTTAACTATGGCTACACCTTC

d_call: -
clone_size: -
j_call: TRBJ2-1
v_call: TRBV18
cdr3_aa: CASSGGSYNEQFF
cdr3_nt: TGTGCCAGCTCGGGGGGCTCCTACAATGAGCAGTTCTTC

d_call: TRBD1
clone_size: -
j_call: TRBJ1-1
v_call: TRBV5-5
cdr3_aa: CASSLQGDTEAFF
cdr3_nt: TGTGCCAGCAGCTTGCAGGGGGACACTGAAGCTTTCTTT

d_call: TRBD1
clone_size: -
j_call: TRBJ1-5
v_call: TRBV27
cdr3_aa: CASGARGGFNQPQHF
cdr3_nt: TGTGCCAGCGGTGCCAGGGGGGGTTTCAACCAGCCCCAGCATTTT

d_call: -
clone_size: -
j_call: TRBJ2-6
v_call: TRBV5-1
cdr3_aa: CASRQDPSGANVLTF
cdr3_nt: TGCGCCAGTCGACAAGACCCCTCTGGGGCCAACGTCCTGACTTTC

d_call: -
clone_size: -
j_call: TRBJ1-1
v_call: TRBV6-4
cdr3_aa: CASSAEGGTTEAFF
cdr3_nt: TGTGCCAGCAGTGCCGAGGGAGGGACCACTGAAGCTTTCTTT

d_call: TRBD1
clone_size: -
j_call: TRBJ2-7
v_call: TRBV5-5
cdr3_aa: CASSWPGQSYEQYF
cdr3_nt: TGTGCCAGCAGCTGGCCGGGACAGTCCTACGAGCAGTACTTC

d_call: -
clone_size: -
j_call: TRBJ2-1
v_call: TRBV2
cdr3_aa: CASSYFDPGAREQFF
cdr3_nt: TGTGCCAGCTCCTACTTCGACCCGGGGGCTAGGGAGCAGTTCTTC

d_call: TRBD1
clone_size: few
j_call: TRBJ2-1
v_call: TRBV6-1
cdr3_aa: CASSEQRPGGYNEQFF
cdr3_nt: TGTGCCAGCAGTGAACAGAGGCCAGGGGGATACAATGAGCAGTTCTTC

d_call: -
clone_size: -
j_call: TRBJ2-7
v_call: TRBV2
cdr3_aa: CASSARQGSYEQYF
cdr3_nt: TGTGCCAGCAGTGCCCGCCAGGGGTCCTACGAGCAGTACTTC

d_call: -
clone_size: -
j_call: TRBJ2-1
v_call: TRBV7-9
cdr3_aa: CASSPEGLRASYNEQFF
cdr3_nt: TGTGCCAGCAGCCCGGAGGGTCTTAGGGCTTCCTACAATGAGCAGTTCTTC

d_call: TRBD2
clone_size: -
j_call: TRBJ2-7
v_call: TRBV6-1
cdr3_aa: CASFLERGSYEQYF
cdr3_nt: TGTGCCAGCTTTCTGGAGCGGGGGAGTTACGAGCAGTACTTC

d_call: -
clone_size: -
j_call: TRBJ2-3
v_call: TRBV2
cdr3_aa: CASSGPGADTQYF
cdr3_nt: TGTGCCAGCAGCGGGCCCGGCGCAGATACGCAGTATTTT

d_call: TRBD1
clone_size: -
j_call: TRBJ1-5
v_call: TRBV30
cdr3_aa: CAWSRGQGYSNQPQHF
cdr3_nt: TGTGCCTGGAGCCGCGGACAGGGGTATAGCAATCAGCCCCAGCATTTT

d_call: -
clone_size: -
j_call: TRBJ2-3
v_call: TRBV11-3
cdr3_aa: CASSLGHETDTQYF
cdr3_nt: TGTGCCAGCAGCTTAGGGCATGAGACAGATACGCAGTATTTT

d_call: TRBD1
clone_size: -
j_call: TRBJ1-2
v_call: TRBV15
cdr3_aa: CATSSRTTGDGYTF
cdr3_nt: TGTGCCACCAGCTCCAGAACGACAGGGGATGGCTACACCTTC

d_call: TRBD1
clone_size: -
j_call: TRBJ1-2
v_call: TRBV5-6
cdr3_aa: CASSLVGTDNYGYTF
cdr3_nt: TGTGCCAGCAGCTTGGTTGGGACAGATAACTATGGCTACACCTTC

d_call: TRBD1
clone_size: few
j_call: TRBJ1-1
v_call: TRBV11-2
cdr3_aa: CASRLRDRVNTEAFF
cdr3_nt: TGTGCCAGCAGGCTCAGGGACAGGGTGAACACTGAAGCTTTCTTT

d_call: TRBD1
clone_size: once
j_call: TRBJ2-2
v_call: TRBV19
cdr3_aa: CASSIGTGGREDTGELFF
cdr3_nt: TGTGCCAGTAGTATAGGGACAGGGGGCCGTGAGGACACCGGGGAGCTGTTTTTT

d_call: TRBD2
clone_size: -
j_call: TRBJ2-1
v_call: TRBV11-2
cdr3_aa: CASRLAGSYNEQFF
cdr3_nt: TGTGCCAGCAGACTAGCGGGCTCCTACAATGAGCAGTTCTTC

d_call: TRBD1
clone_size: -
j_call: TRBJ1-5
v_call: TRBV10-2
cdr3_aa: CASSEGRTGTSNQPQHF
cdr3_nt: TGCGCCAGCAGTGAAGGTCGGACAGGGACTAGCAATCAGCCCCAGCATTTT

d_call: -
clone_size: -
j_call: TRBJ2-6
v_call: TRBV12-5
cdr3_aa: CASAAPGANVLTF
cdr3_nt: TGTGCTAGTGCCGCCCCCGGGGCCAACGTCCTGACTTTC

d_call: TRBD1
clone_size: -
j_call: TRBJ2-7
v_call: TRBV27
cdr3_aa: CASSTPPGQGWNEQYF
cdr3_nt: TGTGCCAGCAGTACACCCCCGGGACAGGGCTGGAACGAGCAGTACTTC

d_call: -
clone_size: -
j_call: TRBJ1-2
v_call: TRBV6-1
cdr3_aa: CASGPSAGANYGYTF
cdr3_nt: TGTGCCAGCGGTCCCTCAGCGGGGGCTAACTATGGCTACACCTTC

d_call: -
clone_size: -
j_call: TRBJ1-2
v_call: TRBV4-2
cdr3_aa: CASSQGDGLRDF
cdr3_nt: TGTGCCAGCAGCCAAGGAGACGGGCTACGGGACTTC